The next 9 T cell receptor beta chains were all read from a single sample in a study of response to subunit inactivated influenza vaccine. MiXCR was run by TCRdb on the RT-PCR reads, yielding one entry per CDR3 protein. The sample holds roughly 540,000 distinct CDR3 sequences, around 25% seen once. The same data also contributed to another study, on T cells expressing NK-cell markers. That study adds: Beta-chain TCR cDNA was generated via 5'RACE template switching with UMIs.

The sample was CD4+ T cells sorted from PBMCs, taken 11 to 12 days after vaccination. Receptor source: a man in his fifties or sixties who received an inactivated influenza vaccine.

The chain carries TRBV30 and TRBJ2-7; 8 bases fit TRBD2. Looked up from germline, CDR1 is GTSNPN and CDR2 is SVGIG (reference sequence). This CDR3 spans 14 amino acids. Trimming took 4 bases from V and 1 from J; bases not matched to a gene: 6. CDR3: CAWKRTSSSYEQYF. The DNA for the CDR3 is TGTGCCTGGAAGAGGACTAGCAGTTCCTACGAGCAGTACTTC.

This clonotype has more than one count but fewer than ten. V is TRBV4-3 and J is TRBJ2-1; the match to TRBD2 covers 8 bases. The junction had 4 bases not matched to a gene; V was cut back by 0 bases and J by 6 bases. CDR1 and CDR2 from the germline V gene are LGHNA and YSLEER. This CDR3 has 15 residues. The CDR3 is CASSQDPGGVNEQFF. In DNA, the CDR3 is TGCGCCAGCAGCCAAGATCCGGGAGGGGTCAATGAGCAGTTCTTC.

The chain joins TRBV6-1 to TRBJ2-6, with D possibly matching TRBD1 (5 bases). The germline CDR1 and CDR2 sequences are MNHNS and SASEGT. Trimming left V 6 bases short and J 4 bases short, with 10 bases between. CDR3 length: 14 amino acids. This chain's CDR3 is CASRQGFGANVLTF. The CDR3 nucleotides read TGTGCCAGCAGGCAGGGTTTCGGGGCCAACGTCCTGACTTTC.

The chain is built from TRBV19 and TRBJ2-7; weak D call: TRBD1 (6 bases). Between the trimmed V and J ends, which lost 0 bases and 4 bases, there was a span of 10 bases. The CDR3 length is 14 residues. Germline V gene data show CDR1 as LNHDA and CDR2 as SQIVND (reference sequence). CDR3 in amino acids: CASSIEGAGYEQYF. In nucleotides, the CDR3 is TGTGCCAGTAGTATAGAGGGGGCTGGTTACGAGCAGTACTTC.

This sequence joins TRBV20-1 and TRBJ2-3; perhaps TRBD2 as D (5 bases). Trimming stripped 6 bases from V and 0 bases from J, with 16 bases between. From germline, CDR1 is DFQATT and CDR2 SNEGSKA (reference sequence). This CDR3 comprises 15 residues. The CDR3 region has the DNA TGCAGTGCCCCAGACTTGACTACTAGCACAGATACGCAGTATTTT. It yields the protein CSAPDLTTSTDTQYF.

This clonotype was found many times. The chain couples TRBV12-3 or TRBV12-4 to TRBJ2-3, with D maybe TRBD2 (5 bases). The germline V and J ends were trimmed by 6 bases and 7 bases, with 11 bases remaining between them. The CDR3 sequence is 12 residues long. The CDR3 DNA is TGTGCCAGCAGCTACGACTATAATACGCAGTATTTT. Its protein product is CASSYDYNTQYF.

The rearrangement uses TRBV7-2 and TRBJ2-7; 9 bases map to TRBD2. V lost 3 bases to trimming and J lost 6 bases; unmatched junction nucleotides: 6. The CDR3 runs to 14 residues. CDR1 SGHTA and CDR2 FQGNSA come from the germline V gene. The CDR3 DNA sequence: TGTGCCAGCAGCTTCATAGCGGGAGAGGGCGAGCAGTACTTC. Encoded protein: CASSFIAGEGEQYF. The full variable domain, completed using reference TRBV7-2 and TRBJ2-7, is GAGVSQSPSNKVTEKGKDVELRCDPISGHTALYWYRQSLGQGLEFLIYFQGNSAPDKSGLPSDRFSAERTGGSVSTLTIQRTQQEDSAVYLCASSFIAGEGEQYFGPGTRLTVT.

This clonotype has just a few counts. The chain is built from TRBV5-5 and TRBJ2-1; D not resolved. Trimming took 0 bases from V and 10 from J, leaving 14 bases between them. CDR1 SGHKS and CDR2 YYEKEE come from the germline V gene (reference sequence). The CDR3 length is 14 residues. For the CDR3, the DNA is TGTGCCAGCAGCTTGGAACTCGTTCGAGGAGAGCAGTTCTTC. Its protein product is CASSLELVRGEQFF.

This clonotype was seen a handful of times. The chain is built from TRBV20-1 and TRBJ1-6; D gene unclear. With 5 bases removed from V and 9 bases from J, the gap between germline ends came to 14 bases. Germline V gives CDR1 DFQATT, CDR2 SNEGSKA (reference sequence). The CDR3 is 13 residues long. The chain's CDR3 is CSAPVTRSSPLHF. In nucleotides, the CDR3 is TGCAGTGCTCCGGTGACCCGGAGTTCACCCCTCCACTTT.